These 5 T cell receptor beta chains originate from one sample sequenced in a study of blood T cell repertoires in COVID-19 (dated by TCRdb to 2019 to 2021). Library preparation was by the immunoSEQ multiplex PCR assay. TCRdb's version of the immuneACCESS table is confined to in-frame rearrangements and falls short of the full clone set. An unresolved V gene accounts for under half of the shortfall where checked; the remainder is of unknown origin. The table for this sample lists 150,000 or so clones; around 89% of them were counted only once. The ten largest clones add up to about 15% of the sample. Sequencing used peripheral blood. These receptors originate from a woman aged 40 to 50 with acute or convalescent COVID-19.

The chain combines TRBV19 with TRBJ2-1; 11 bases line up with TRBD2. Germline-derived CDR1 and CDR2 are LNHDA and SQIVND (reference sequence). Germline trimming cut 10 bases from V and 4 bases from J; bases unmatched to any gene: 18. CDR3 length: 18 residues. DNA for the CDR3: TGTGCCACCCAGAGGCTAGCGGGAGGAGGTAGTGCGTACAATGAGCAGTTCTTC. Its translation is CATQRLAGGGSAYNEQFF.

The J gene is TRBJ2-3, the V gene TRBV27, with TRBD2 matching 9 bases. The CDR3 spans 18 residues. The J segment lost 4 bases and the V segment lost 6 bases, leaving 17 bases of the junction unmatched. Germline V lookup: CDR1 MNHEY, CDR2 SMNVEV (reference sequence). CDR3 in DNA: TGTGCCAGCAGGGGACTAGCAAAGAAAGTATCTGTACCAGATACGCAGTATTTT. It is translated as CASRGLAKKVSVPDTQYF.

J is TRBJ1-2 and V is TRBV30; D is undetermined. The CDR3 covers 13 residues. Germline V CDR1 and CDR2: GTSNPN, SVGIG (reference sequence). V dropped 2 bases and J dropped 4 bases, with 11 bases sitting between them. The CDR3 coding sequence is TGTGCCTGGAGTTTCGACTTGGGCTATGGCTACACCTTC. Protein product: CAWSFDLGYGYTF.

The rearrangement joins TRBV6-6 to TRBJ2-3, with D tentatively TRBD1 (5 bases). Germline V gene data show CDR1 as MNHNY and CDR2 as SVGAGI (reference sequence). The CDR3 runs to 12 residues. V was clipped by 6 bases and J by 4 bases, with 8 bases between them. The CDR3 region has the DNA TGTGCCAGCAGCCAGGGCGCAGATACGCAGTATTTT. This sequence encodes CASSQGADTQYF.

CDR3 residues: CASSLGSGPYNEQFF. The CDR3 bases are TGTGCCAGCAGCTTAGGGTCAGGGCCATACAATGAGCAGTTCTTC. The chain has TRBV5-6 and TRBJ2-1, with TRBD1 as a possible D gene (5 bases). This CDR3 spans 15 amino acids. V was clipped by 2 bases and J by 4 bases, with 13 bases between them. In germline, CDR1 is SGHDT, CDR2 YYEEEE.